Shown below are 15 T cell receptor beta chains from a single sample sequenced in a study of blood T cell repertoires in COVID-19. Assay: immunoSEQ multiplex PCR; the TCRdb copy retains only in-frame clones and omits some. The table has about 190,000 clones, more than 75% seen once. Input material: peripheral blood. These receptors originate from a man aged 35-49 years with active or convalescent COVID-19.

This chain links TRBV27 with TRBJ2-1, with 11 bases lining up with TRBD2. CDR1 is MNHEY and CDR2 is SMNVEV in the germline V gene (reference sequence). J lost 7 bases, V lost 6 bases, and 11 bases had no gene match. The CDR3 runs to 16 residues. The CDR3 nucleotides are TGTGCCAGCAGGATTCGGGGGACTAGCGGACTTAATGAGCAGTTCTTC. Protein sequence: CASRIRGTSGLNEQFF.

This clone showed up just once. The rearrangement uses TRBV28 and TRBJ2-7; TRBD1 agrees at 8 bases. The CDR3 totals 13 residues. V shed 4 bases and J 6 bases; nucleotides not matched to a gene: 5. Germline CDR1 MDHEN, CDR2 SYDVKM. The CDR3 reads CASSWAGGSEQYF. For the CDR3, the DNA is TGTGCCAGCAGTTGGGCAGGGGGCAGCGAGCAGTACTTC.

This chain links TRBV9 with TRBJ2-5; D is unresolved. The CDR3 has 12 residues. Trimming shortened V by 0 bases and J by 4 bases, and 4 bases separated the two germline ends. Germline-derived CDR1 and CDR2 are SGDLS and YYNGEE. The CDR3 sequence: CASSVGGETQYF. As DNA, the CDR3 is TGTGCCAGCAGCGTAGGAGGAGAGACCCAGTACTTC. The complete variable domain, with remaining parts taken from reference TRBV9 and TRBJ2-5, reads DSGVTQTPKHLITATGQRVTLRCSPRSGDLSVYWYQQSLDQGLQFLIQYYNGEERAKGNILERFSAQQFPDLHSELNLSSLELGDSALYFCASSVGGETQYFGPGTRLLVL.

The gene calls are TRBV30 and TRBJ1-2, with 7 positions matching TRBD1. This CDR3 spans 13 amino acids. CDR1 is GTSNPN, CDR2 SVGIG, per germline (reference sequence). V shed 0 bases and J 8 bases; nucleotides not matched to a gene: 6. The CDR3 here is CAWSVGQGGGYTF. Written as DNA, the CDR3 is TGTGCCTGGAGTGTAGGCCAGGGGGGAGGCTACACCTTC.

A word on this clone: Other DNA sequences from this sample encode an identical CDR3 as well. This chain links TRBV15 with TRBJ1-5, with TRBD1 as a possible D gene (6 bases). Germline-derived CDR1 and CDR2 are LNHNV and YYDKDF (reference sequence). CDR3 length equals 13 residues. The V and J ends lost 0 bases and 7 bases respectively, with 7 bases between them. The CDR3: CATSRERGQPQHF. CDR3 bases: TGTGCCACCAGCAGAGAGAGGGGGCAGCCCCAGCATTTT.

The V gene is TRBV11-3, the J gene TRBJ1-2; D gene ambiguous. This CDR3 has 13 residues. V was cut by 0 bases and J by 13 bases, with 15 bases left in between. Germline lookup yields CDR1 SGHNT and CDR2 YENEEA. This CDR3 reads CASSLESTEDCTF. The CDR3 nucleotides read TGTGCCAGCAGCTTAGAGAGTACGGAGGACTGCACCTTC.

This clone has a single count. The chain carries TRBV29-1 and TRBJ2-5; 9 bases line up with TRBD1. In germline, CDR1 is SQVTM, CDR2 ANQGSEA. The CDR3 length is 15 residues. V lost 2 bases and J lost 5; bases outside the gene matches: 9. The CDR3 is CSVETGTGPFETQYF. CDR3 sequence (DNA): TGCAGCGTTGAAACCGGGACAGGGCCGTTCGAGACCCAGTACTTC.

The CDR3 DNA reads as TGTGCCAGCAGTTCGCTGCGGGAGCCCTCCTACGAGCAGTACTTC. This sequence encodes CASSSLREPSYEQYF. The chain combines TRBV27 with TRBJ2-7; 7 nucleotides line up with TRBD2. The CDR3 is 15 residues long. Germline lookup yields CDR1 MNHEY and CDR2 SMNVEV (reference sequence). Trimming cost V 4 bases and J 0 bases; bases outside gene matches: 6.

The V and J genes are TRBV2 and TRBJ2-1; D not certain. The germline CDR1 and CDR2 sequences are SNHLY and FYNNEI. This CDR3 has 16 residues. V was shortened by 6 bases and J by 5 bases, with 20 bases between the two germline ends. The CDR3 nucleotides read TGTGCCAGCAGCATACTGGGCCGCCTCGCGAACAATGAGCAGTTCTTC. Translated, it gives CASSILGRLANNEQFF.

V is TRBV6-5 and J is TRBJ2-7; TRBD1 matches at 8 bases. The CDR3 covers 14 residues. Trimming took 6 bases from V and 0 from J; bases not matched to a gene: 4. Germline V gene sequence: CDR1 MNHEY, CDR2 SVGAGI. Written as DNA, the CDR3 is TGTGCCAGCAGCCCCACAGGGGGCTCCTACGAGCAGTACTTC. This encodes CASSPTGGSYEQYF.

The DNA for the CDR3 is TGTGCCAGCAGCGATTTTACGGGGGGGCTTGATGAGCAGTTCTTC. Translation gives CASSDFTGGLDEQFF. The chain couples TRBV6-4 to TRBJ2-1; 8 bases are shared with TRBD2. The germline gives CDR1 MRHNA, CDR2 SNTAGT. Unmatched junction bases numbered 12, after V lost 6 bases and J lost 8 bases. The CDR3 is made up of 15 amino acids.

The count of this clone is one. This sequence joins TRBV3-1 (or the pseudogene TRBV3-2) and TRBJ2-7; D might be TRBD1 (6 bases). Trimming removed 4 bases from V and 6 bases from J, with 10 bases in between. The germline CDR1 and CDR2 sequences are LGHDT and YNNKEL (reference sequence). The length of the CDR3 is 12 residues. CDR3 DNA: TGTGCCAGCAGCCCCAACAGGGCCGAGCAGTACTTC. Translation gives CASSPNRAEQYF.

The rearrangement joins TRBV19 to TRBJ1-5; 10 bases are shared with TRBD1. Looked up from germline, CDR1 is LNHDA and CDR2 is SQIVND (reference sequence). The CDR3 loop spans 15 amino acids. The ends lost 4 bases at V and 7 bases at J; junction bases unmatched: 7. The CDR3 DNA reads TGTGCCAGTAGTAGCACGGGACAGGGGTGGCAGCCCCAGCATTTT. As protein: CASSSTGQGWQPQHF.

The gene calls are TRBV7-2 and TRBJ1-4, with 11 bases identical to TRBD1. Germline V gene data show CDR1 as SGHTA and CDR2 as FQGNSA. Trimming cost V 5 bases and J 6 bases; bases outside gene matches: 5. The CDR3 spans 15 residues. The CDR3 here is CASSLGQGGYEKLFF. DNA of the CDR3: TGTGCCAGCAGCCTGGGACAGGGGGGCTATGAAAAACTGTTTTTT. Complete variable domain (other parts from reference TRBV7-2 and TRBJ1-4): GAGVSQSPSNKVTEKGKDVELRCDPISGHTALYWYRQSLGQGLEFLIYFQGNSAPDKSGLPSDRFSAERTGGSVSTLTIQRTQQEDSAVYLCASSLGQGGYEKLFFGSGTQLSVL.

The rearrangement joins TRBV6-5 to TRBJ2-2, with 9 bases identical to TRBD1. Germline V gives CDR1 MNHEY, CDR2 SVGAGI. Trimming removed 5 bases from V and 6 bases from J; junction bases left unmatched: 4. CDR3 length equals 14 residues. CDR3 amino acids: CASSRQGVAGELFF. The CDR3 DNA reads TGTGCCAGCAGTAGACAGGGGGTGGCCGGGGAGCTGTTTTTT.